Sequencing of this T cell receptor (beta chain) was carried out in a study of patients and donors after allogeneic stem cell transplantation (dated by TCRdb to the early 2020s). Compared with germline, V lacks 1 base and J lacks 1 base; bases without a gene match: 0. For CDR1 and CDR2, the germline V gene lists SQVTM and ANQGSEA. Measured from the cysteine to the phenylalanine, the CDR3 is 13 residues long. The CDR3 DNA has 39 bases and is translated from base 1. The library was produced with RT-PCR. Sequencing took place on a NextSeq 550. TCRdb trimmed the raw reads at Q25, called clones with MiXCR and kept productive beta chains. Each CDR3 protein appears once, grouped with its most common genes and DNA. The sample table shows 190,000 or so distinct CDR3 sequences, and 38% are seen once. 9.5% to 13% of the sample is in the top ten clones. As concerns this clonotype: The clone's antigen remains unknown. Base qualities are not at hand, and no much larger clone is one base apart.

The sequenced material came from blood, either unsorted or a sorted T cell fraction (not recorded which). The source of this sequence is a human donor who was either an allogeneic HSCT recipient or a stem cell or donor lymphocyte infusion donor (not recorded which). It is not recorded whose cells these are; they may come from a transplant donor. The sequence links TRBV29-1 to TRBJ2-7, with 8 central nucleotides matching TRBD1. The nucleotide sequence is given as TGCAGCGTTGAAGGGGACAGGTCCTACGAGCAGTACTTC. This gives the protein CSVEGDRSYEQYF.